The 8 T cell receptor beta chains below were found in one sample sequenced in a study of T cell repertoires in cytomegalovirus infection. TCRdb re-called the reads through MiXCR, storing one row per CDR3 protein. This sample has fewer than 550,000 distinct CDR3 sequences, with roughly 12% found just once. The sequencing sample was made of PBMCs. These receptor sequences come from a human donor in good health (CMV status not recorded). Some clones in this sample may be carry-over from other donors' samples.

This clonotype occurred a few times. CDR3 residues: CSVEGEQGKSSYEQYF. In DNA form, the CDR3 reads TGCAGCGTTGAAGGGGAACAGGGTAAGAGCTCCTACGAGCAGTACTTC. The gene calls are TRBV29-1 and TRBJ2-7, with D possibly TRBD1 on 6 matching bases. The CDR3 totals 16 residues. Deletions cut 1 base from V and 0 bases from J, with 16 bases between. Germline V lookup: CDR1 SQVTM, CDR2 ANQGSEA.

This clonotype has a count of ten or more. The chain is built from TRBV7-2 and TRBJ2-7, with 8 bases lining up with TRBD2. Germline V CDR1 and CDR2: SGHTA, FQGNSA. V lost 5 bases and J lost 2; bases outside the gene matches: 5. This CDR3 is 14 amino acids long. CDR3 region: CASSRGGRAYEQYF. CDR3 in DNA: TGTGCCAGCAGCCGGGGGGGGAGGGCCTACGAGCAGTACTTC.

The sample holds many counts of this clonotype. The chain couples TRBV25-1 to TRBJ1-1; D might be TRBD1 (5 bases). Trimming cost V 3 bases and J 1 base, with 15 bases left between them. CDR1 and CDR2 (germline): MGHDK, SYGVNS. CDR3 length equals 16 residues. DNA of the CDR3: TGTGCCAGCAGTGAGTCGATTGGGACGAGGAACACTGAAGCTTTCTTT. Protein sequence: CASSESIGTRNTEAFF.

This clonotype turned up a few times. The chain couples TRBV5-1 to TRBJ1-2, with no clear D. This CDR3 spans 12 amino acids. V shed 4 bases and J shed 4 bases, with 8 bases lying between them. The germline V gene has CDR1 SGHRS and CDR2 YFSETQ. DNA for the CDR3: TGCGCCAGCAGCCCTGAGACCTATGGCTACACCTTC. This gives the protein CASSPETYGYTF.

This clonotype showed up many times. The chain uses TRBV19 and TRBJ2-1; D not resolved. V dropped 6 bases and J dropped 7 bases, with 10 bases sitting between them. This CDR3 has 12 amino acids. Germline V CDR1 and CDR2: LNHDA, SQIVND (reference sequence). This chain's CDR3 is CASRMGRNEQFF. As DNA, the CDR3 is TGTGCCAGTAGAATGGGCAGGAATGAGCAGTTCTTC.

This clonotype was detected ten times or more. The rearrangement uses TRBV7-9 and TRBJ1-6; possibly TRBD1 for D (5 bases). Trimming removed 8 bases at V and 6 bases at J, with 14 bases between. Germline V gene data show CDR1 as SEHNR and CDR2 as FQNEAQ (reference sequence). The CDR3 is 14 residues long. DNA of the CDR3: TGTGCCAGCGGGAGCAGGGCCTCTAATTCACCCCTCCACTTT. Translated, it gives CASGSRASNSPLHF.

This clonotype was observed at least ten times. The rearrangement links TRBV7-8 to TRBJ1-1, with TRBD1 as a possible D gene (6 bases). The germline V and J ends were trimmed by 4 bases and 8 bases, with 14 bases remaining between them. The germline CDR1 and CDR2 sequences are SGHVS and FQNEAQ. CDR3 length: 13 residues. As DNA, the CDR3 is TGTGCCAGCAGCTACCGACAGGCGGGGGAAGCTTTCTTT. Its translation: CASSYRQAGEAFF.

This clonotype has only a few counts. The V and J genes are TRBV12-3 or TRBV12-4 and TRBJ2-1; 10 bases align to TRBD1. Unmatched junction bases numbered 4, after V lost 5 bases and J lost 12 bases. This CDR3 comprises 12 residues. CDR3 coding DNA: TGTGCCAGCAGTGGGGACAGGGGTCGGCAGTTCTTC. It specifies CASSGDRGRQFF.